This T cell receptor beta chain was captured by sequencing in a study of blood T cell repertoires in COVID-19. Study-wide context: The United States, Italy and Spain were the sources of the acute and convalescent COVID-19 samples.

Unmatched junction bases numbered 7, after V lost 0 bases and J lost 0 bases. Germline values: CDR1 LNHNV, CDR2 YYDKDF (reference sequence). The CDR3 covers 18 residues. Method: immunoSEQ multiplex PCR; TCRdb's copy keeps in-frame clones and lacks some. The repertoire consists of about 60,000 clones, with more than 80% occurring once and the leading ten covering about 16%. The sequence derives from a human donor in a cohort sampled during active COVID-19. The specimen sequenced was peripheral blood. The J gene is TRBJ2-7, the V gene TRBV15, with TRBD2 matching over 11 bases. CDR3 region: CATSRDLTGLAGSYEQYF. DNA for the CDR3: TGTGCCACCAGCAGAGATTTAACCGGACTAGCGGGCTCCTACGAGCAGTACTTC.